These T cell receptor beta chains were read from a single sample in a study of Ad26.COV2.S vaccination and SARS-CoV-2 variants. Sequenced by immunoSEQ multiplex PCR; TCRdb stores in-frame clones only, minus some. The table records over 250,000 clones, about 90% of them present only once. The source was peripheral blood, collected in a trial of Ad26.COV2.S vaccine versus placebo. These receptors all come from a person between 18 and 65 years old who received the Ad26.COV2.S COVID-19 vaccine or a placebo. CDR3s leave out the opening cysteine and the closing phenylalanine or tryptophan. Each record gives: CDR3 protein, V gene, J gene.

SASGTTAGYNEQF	TRBV20-1	TRBJ2-1
ASSLGENNEQF	TRBV7-6	TRBJ2-1
ASSLVGANEKLF	TRBV7-9	TRBJ1-4
ASSEGRPNTEAF	TRBV6-1	TRBJ1-1
SAGTGYYEQY	TRBV29-1	TRBJ2-7
ASSLRQGQSNQPQH	TRBV28	TRBJ1-5
ASSPRSPSYNEQF	TRBV7-2	TRBJ2-1
ASSGLNTGELF	TRBV18	TRBJ2-2
ASSSSTFPANQPQH	TRBV6-6	TRBJ1-5
ASSESVTNTEAF	TRBV25-1	TRBJ1-1
ASRALDRGRKLF	TRBV6-5	TRBJ1-4
ASSSRLFSYNEQF	TRBV4-2	TRBJ2-1
ASSLGDTQY	TRBV5-1	TRBJ2-3
ASSLASTASDTQY	TRBV7-2	TRBJ2-3
ASSPGTSGGAGNIQY	TRBV4-2	TRBJ2-4
ASGASGSKGGNEQF	TRBV19	TRBJ2-1
ASSARQVEQY	TRBV12-3/TRBV12-4	TRBJ2-7